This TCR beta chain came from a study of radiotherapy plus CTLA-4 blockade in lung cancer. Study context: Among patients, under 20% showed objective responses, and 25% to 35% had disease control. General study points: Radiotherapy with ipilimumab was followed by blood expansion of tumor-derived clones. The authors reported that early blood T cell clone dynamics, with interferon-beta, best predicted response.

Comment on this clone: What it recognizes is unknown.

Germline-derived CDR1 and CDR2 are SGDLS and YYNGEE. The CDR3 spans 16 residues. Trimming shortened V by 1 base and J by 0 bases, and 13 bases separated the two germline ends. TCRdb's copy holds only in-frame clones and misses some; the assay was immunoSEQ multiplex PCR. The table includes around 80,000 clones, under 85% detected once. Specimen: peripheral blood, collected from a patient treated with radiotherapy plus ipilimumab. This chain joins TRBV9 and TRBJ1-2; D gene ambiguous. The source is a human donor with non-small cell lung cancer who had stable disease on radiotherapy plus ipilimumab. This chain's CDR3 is CASSVLTDLSNYGYTF. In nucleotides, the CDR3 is TGTGCCAGCAGCGTACTGACGGACCTTTCTAACTATGGCTACACCTTC.